This T cell receptor (beta chain) was recovered during a study of T cell responses to AZD1222 COVID-19 vaccine (TCRdb year 2021). A note on the overall study: AZD1222 recipients whose second dose came at about 4 weeks and those whose second dose came at about 12 weeks were combined into one group, since spike-specific TCR depth and breadth did not differ between the two schedules. A total of approximately 230 trial participants underwent TCR sequencing, of whom some 210 received two doses of AZD1222 and about 25 received two doses of the MenACWY control vaccine. Trial participants were enrolled by age into 18-55, 56-69 and 70-plus year subgroups, with approximately 160, 26 and 62 TCR-sequenced participants respectively.

The CDR3 regions of human TCRbeta chains were analyzed by immunosequencing. The authors' analysis ran thus. Repertoire TCRs were checked for matches against a reference library of SARS-CoV-2-specific TCRs that had been generated using the MIRA antigen-specificity platform. Breadth was defined as the fraction of unique TCRs that were SARS-CoV-2-associated, and depth was defined as the fraction of total T cells that were SARS-CoV-2-associated. Using the MIRA data, each spike-specific TCR was mapped to the spike region that the TCR reacts to and placed in a CD4 or CD8 class. Log10-transformed breadth and depth values were compared by one-way ANOVA with Sidak's multiple comparisons tests. TCRdb stores this immuneACCESS table with in-frame sequences only. Part of the clones is absent; in the studies checked, under half of the shortfall reflects unresolved V genes, and no reason is known for the rest. V, J and clone size are those of that table, while D and trimming were read from the DNA. The sample data list some 120,000 clones, and approximately 83% of these were observed just once. The top ten clonotypes cover more than 7.5% of the sample.

This clone was counted only a few times. The target of this receptor is not known. One base away there is no much larger clone; base qualities are not given. Unmatched junction bases come to 7, with V trimmed by 2 bases and J by 4 bases. The CDR1 and CDR2 encoded by the germline V gene are MDHEN and SYDVKM. From the cysteine up to the phenylalanine, the CDR3 has a length of 16 residues. Only the CDR3 portion is preserved as DNA: 48 bases, with reading frame beginning at the first base. The sample's time point label, in plain terms: baseline before first vaccination. Vaccinee samples were obtained from the UK trials COV001 and COV002, which included a single-blind randomized controlled phase 2/3 trial of AZD1222 (ChAdOx1 nCoV-19) in healthy adults. For TCRbeta chain sequencing, PBMC samples were collected from trial participants at day 0 and at day 28 after the second dose. Results the study describes overall, beyond this receptor: After two AZD1222 doses, spike-specific TCR breadth and depth were significantly higher than at day 0 and than in MenACWY recipients. Conclusions about previously exposed vaccinees were limited because only a handful of AZD1222 recipients were SARS-CoV-2 seropositive at baseline. Reportedly, close to half of the unique spike-specific TCRs recognized epitopes lying outside the regions that are mutated in the B.1.351 and B.1.1.7 variants. Because no samples from the day 14 peak response were available, repertoires could be characterized only after the peak T cell response. Most participants were white British and females outnumbered males, and the authors suggested that clonal diversity may have been underestimated. In the small 56-69-year group, the increase in depth fell short of significance, most likely because of low power. CD4 TCRs associated with the vaccine covered the entire spike protein, and the dominant responses were in regions 160-218 and 743-854.

This TCR derives from an adult in good health. The sequencing here drew on peripheral blood, taken on day 0 of AZD1222 vaccination. Recombination linked TRBV28 to TRBJ2-7; the junction holds 11 bases that match TRBD2. The DNA sequence is given as TGTGCCAGCAGTTTACCCGGGACTAGCGGTTTGTACGAGCAGTACTTC. This translates into CASSLPGTSGLYEQYF.